A selection of T cell receptor beta chains follows, all from one sample in a study of human T cells and chemical hapten exposure. TCRdb processed the RACE reads anew with MiXCR; each CDR3 protein has one entry. The data show fewer than 500,000 distinct CDR3 sequences, more than 4.5% seen once. This sample comprised whole blood, obtained in connection with sensitization to the hapten diphenylcyclopropenone (DPC). Receptors were obtained from a woman aged 45 to 65 with alopecia areata. Some clones in this sample may be carry-over from other donors' samples. CDR3s include the opening cysteine and the closing phenylalanine or tryptophan. D genes are given only for firm matches. Where a row states a size, it is once, few, many or the class of an expanded clone; other rows omit it.

d_call	j_call	v_call	clone_size	cdr3_nt	cdr3_aa
TRBD2	TRBJ2-2	TRBV6-2/TRBV6-3	NA	TGTGCCAGCAGTTACCCCCGGCGGGAGGGCACCGGGGAGCTGTTTTTT	CASSYPRREGTGELFF
TRBD2	TRBJ2-3	TRBV7-2	few	TGTGCCAGCAGCTTAAGCGGGAGGGCCTTTTTAGATACGCAGTATTTT	CASSLSGRAFLDTQYF
TRBD2	TRBJ2-1	TRBV7-2	many	TGTGCCAGCAGCTTAAGACTAGCGGGGTTAAAAAATGAGCAGTTCTTC	CASSLRLAGLKNEQFF
TRBD1	TRBJ2-3	TRBV7-6	many	TGTGCCAGCAGCTTCGGGGACAGGGTAACCGCTAGCACAGATACGCAGTATTTT	CASSFGDRVTASTDTQYF
TRBD1	TRBJ2-5	TRBV12-3/TRBV12-4	many	TGTGCCAGCAGATCCGGGACAGGGGTCGAGACCCAGTACTTC	CASRSGTGVETQYF
NA	TRBJ1-4	TRBV5-5	NA	TGTGCCAGCAGCTTGTCACAGGGTCGGTACGAAAAACTGTTTTTT	CASSLSQGRYEKLFF
NA	TRBJ1-5	TRBV15	many	TGTGCCACCAGCAGAGAGATTTGGTGGGATCAGCCCCAGCATTTT	CATSREIWWDQPQHF
NA	TRBJ2-3	TRBV13	NA	TGTGCCAGCACCCCGACGGGGATGGACACAGATACGCAGTATTTT	CASTPTGMDTDTQYF
TRBD2	TRBJ2-2	TRBV5-1	NA	TGCGCCAGCAGCTTGGCTAGCGGGACCTTCACCGGGGAGCTGTTTTTT	CASSLASGTFTGELFF
NA	TRBJ2-7	TRBV10-3	many	TGTGCCATCAGTGAGTCGCGGGGGCAGTACTTC	CAISESRGQYF
TRBD1	TRBJ2-6	TRBV29-1	few	TGCAGCGTTGAGACAGGGCGGTCGGGGGCCAACGTCCTGACTTTC	CSVETGRSGANVLTF
NA	TRBJ2-1	TRBV6-6	few	TGTGCCAGCAGTTACGTCCAGTATGAGCAGTTCTTC	CASSYVQYEQFF
NA	TRBJ1-1	TRBV12-3/TRBV12-4	many	TGTGCCAGCAGTGACGAGGACAGAATGAACACTGAAGCTTTCTTT	CASSDEDRMNTEAFF
TRBD1	TRBJ1-5	TRBV28	NA	TGTGCCAGCAGTTCCTATGGAGGGACAGGGAATCAGCCCCAGCATTTT	CASSSYGGTGNQPQHF
NA	TRBJ1-2	TRBV20-1	many	TGCAGTGCTGCGGGGGGTATGCGTGGCTACACCTTC	CSAAGGMRGYTF
NA	TRBJ2-4	TRBV29-1	many	TGCAGCGTTGTTGACAAAAACATTCAGTACTTC	CSVVDKNIQYF
NA	TRBJ2-3	TRBV20-1	many	TGCAGTGCTAGAAAGGAGGGCCTAGGCACAGATACGCAGTATTTT	CSARKEGLGTDTQYF
NA	TRBJ1-3	TRBV4-1	few	TGCGCCAGCAGCCAAAGGTCGGGGGACCTCTCTGGAAACACCATATATTTT	CASSQRSGDLSGNTIYF
NA	TRBJ1-1	TRBV6-4	many	TGTGCCAGCAGTGAGGGGCAGGAAGCTTTCTTT	CASSEGQEAFF
NA	TRBJ1-1	TRBV6-6	many	TGTGCCAGCACCCCTCGAGGGGATATGAACACTGAAGCTTTCTTT	CASTPRGDMNTEAFF
NA	TRBJ1-1	TRBV2	few	TGTGCAACAGCAGTGATGGGGGTCTCTGAAGCTTTCTTT	CATAVMGVSEAFF
TRBD1	TRBJ1-1	TRBV6-2/TRBV6-3	NA	TGTGCCAGCAGTTACCCGGGGACAGGCTTCACTGAAGCTTTCTTT	CASSYPGTGFTEAFF
TRBD1	TRBJ2-5	TRBV11-2	many	TGTGCCAGCAGCGGGGGACAGGGGTTAGAGACCCAGTACTTC	CASSGGQGLETQYF
NA	TRBJ2-7	TRBV12-3/TRBV12-4	many	TGTGCCAGCAGCCTCGGCGCCGGGGACGAGCAGTACTTC	CASSLGAGDEQYF
NA	TRBJ2-3	TRBV29-1	many	TGCAGCGTTTCGGCCACAGATACGCAGTATTTT	CSVSATDTQYF
NA	TRBJ1-2	TRBV12-3/TRBV12-4	many	TGTGCCAGCAGTTTAGGGCACCCCGTCCGCGGCTACACCTTC	CASSLGHPVRGYTF
NA	TRBJ1-5	TRBV29-1	many	TGCAGCGTTGCCACAGGAAGCAATCAGCCCCAGCATTTT	CSVATGSNQPQHF
NA	TRBJ2-3	TRBV13	many	TGTGCCAGCAGCTCTCGACAGCGGAGCACAGATACGCAGTATTTT	CASSSRQRSTDTQYF